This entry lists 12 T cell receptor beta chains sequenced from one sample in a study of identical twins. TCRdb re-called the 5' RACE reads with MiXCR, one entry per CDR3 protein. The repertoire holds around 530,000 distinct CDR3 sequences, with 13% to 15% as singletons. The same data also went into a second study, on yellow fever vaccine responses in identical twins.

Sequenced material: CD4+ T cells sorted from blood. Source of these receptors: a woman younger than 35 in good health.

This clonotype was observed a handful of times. The CDR3 DNA is TGTGCCAGCAGCCCACAGGGATTGGGTGGCTACACCTTC. This sequence encodes CASSPQGLGGYTF. This chain links TRBV7-2 with TRBJ1-2; weak D call: TRBD1 (6 bases). The CDR3 extends over 13 amino acids. The ends were cut back, 5 bases at V and 7 bases at J, with 14 bases in the middle. Germline V gene data show CDR1 as SGHTA and CDR2 as FQGNSA. The complete variable domain, with remaining parts taken from reference TRBV7-2 and TRBJ1-2, reads GAGVSQSPSNKVTEKGKDVELRCDPISGHTALYWYRQSLGQGLEFLIYFQGNSAPDKSGLPSDRFSAERTGGSVSTLTIQRTQQEDSAVYLCASSPQGLGGYTFGSGTRLTVV.

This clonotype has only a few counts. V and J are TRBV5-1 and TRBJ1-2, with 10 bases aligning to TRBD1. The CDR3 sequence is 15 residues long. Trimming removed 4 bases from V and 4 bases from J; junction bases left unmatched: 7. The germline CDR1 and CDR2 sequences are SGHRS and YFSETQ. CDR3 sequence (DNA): TGCGCCAGCAGCCACTTGACAGGGGGCAGCTATGGCTACACCTTC. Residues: CASSHLTGGSYGYTF.

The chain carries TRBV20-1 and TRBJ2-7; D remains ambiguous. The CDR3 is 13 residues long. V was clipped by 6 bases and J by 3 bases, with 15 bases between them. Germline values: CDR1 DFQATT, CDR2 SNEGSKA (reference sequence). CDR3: CSANFRQNYEQYF. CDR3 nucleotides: TGCAGTGCCAACTTCCGGCAGAACTACGAGCAGTACTTC.

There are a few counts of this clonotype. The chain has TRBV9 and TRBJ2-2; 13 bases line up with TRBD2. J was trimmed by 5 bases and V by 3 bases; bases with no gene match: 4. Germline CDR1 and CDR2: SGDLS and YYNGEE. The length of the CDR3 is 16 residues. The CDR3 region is CASSETSGRFTGELFF. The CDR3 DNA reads TGTGCCAGCAGCGAGACTAGCGGGAGGTTTACCGGGGAGCTGTTTTTT.

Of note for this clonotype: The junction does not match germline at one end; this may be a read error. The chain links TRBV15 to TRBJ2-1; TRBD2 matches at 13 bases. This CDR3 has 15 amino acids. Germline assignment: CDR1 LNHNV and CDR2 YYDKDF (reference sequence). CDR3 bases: TGTGCCACCAGCCCCGGGACTAGCGGGACAAATGAGCGGTTCTTC. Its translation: CATSPGTSGTNERFF.

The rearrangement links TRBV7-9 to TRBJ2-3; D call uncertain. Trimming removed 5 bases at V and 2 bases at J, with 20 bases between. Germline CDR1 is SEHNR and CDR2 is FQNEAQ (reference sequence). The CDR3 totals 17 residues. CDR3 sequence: CASSKHLGFPTTDTQYF. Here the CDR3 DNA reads TGTGCCAGCAGCAAGCACTTGGGGTTCCCCACCACAGATACGCAGTATTTT.

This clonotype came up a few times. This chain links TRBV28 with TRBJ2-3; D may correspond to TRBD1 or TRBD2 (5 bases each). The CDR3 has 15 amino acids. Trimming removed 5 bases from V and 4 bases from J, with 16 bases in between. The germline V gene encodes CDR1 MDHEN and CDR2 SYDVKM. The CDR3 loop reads CASSQPGPGPDTQYF. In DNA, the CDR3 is TGTGCCAGCAGTCAACCGGGACCAGGTCCAGATACGCAGTATTTT.

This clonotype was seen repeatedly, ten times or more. CDR3 amino acids: CASSLIGQLNTGELFF. For the CDR3, the DNA is TGCGCCAGCAGCTTAATAGGACAACTGAACACCGGGGAGCTGTTTTTT. The V and J genes are TRBV5-1 and TRBJ2-2; D is possibly TRBD1 (5 bases). Germline V lookup: CDR1 SGHRS, CDR2 YFSETQ. V lost 2 bases and J 1 base, leaving 12 bases between the germline ends. The CDR3 runs 16 residues.

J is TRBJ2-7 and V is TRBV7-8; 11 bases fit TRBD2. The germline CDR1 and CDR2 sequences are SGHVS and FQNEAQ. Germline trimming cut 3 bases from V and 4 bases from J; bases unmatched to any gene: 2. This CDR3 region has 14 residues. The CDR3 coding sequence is TGTGCCAGCAGCTTGACTAGCGGGGTGTACGAGCAGTACGTC. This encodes CASSLTSGVYEQYV.

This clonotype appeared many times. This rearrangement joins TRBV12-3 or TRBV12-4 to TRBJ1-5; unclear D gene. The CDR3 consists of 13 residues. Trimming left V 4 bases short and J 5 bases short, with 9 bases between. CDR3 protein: CASSWTQDQPQHF. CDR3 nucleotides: TGTGCCAGCAGTTGGACGCAAGATCAGCCCCAGCATTTT.

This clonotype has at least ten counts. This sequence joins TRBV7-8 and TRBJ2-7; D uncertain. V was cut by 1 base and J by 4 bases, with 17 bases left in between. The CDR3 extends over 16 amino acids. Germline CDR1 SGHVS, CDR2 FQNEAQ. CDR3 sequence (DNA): TGTGCCAGCAGCTTAGAGGACCGACCTATTGGGTACGAGCAGTACTTC. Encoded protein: CASSLEDRPIGYEQYF.

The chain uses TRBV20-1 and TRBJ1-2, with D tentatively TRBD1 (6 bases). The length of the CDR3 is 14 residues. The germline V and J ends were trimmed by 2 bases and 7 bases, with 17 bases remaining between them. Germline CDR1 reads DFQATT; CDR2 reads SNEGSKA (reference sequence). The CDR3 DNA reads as TGCAGTGCTAGACGAGGACAGCTGGATGTTGGCTACACCTTC. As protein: CSARRGQLDVGYTF.